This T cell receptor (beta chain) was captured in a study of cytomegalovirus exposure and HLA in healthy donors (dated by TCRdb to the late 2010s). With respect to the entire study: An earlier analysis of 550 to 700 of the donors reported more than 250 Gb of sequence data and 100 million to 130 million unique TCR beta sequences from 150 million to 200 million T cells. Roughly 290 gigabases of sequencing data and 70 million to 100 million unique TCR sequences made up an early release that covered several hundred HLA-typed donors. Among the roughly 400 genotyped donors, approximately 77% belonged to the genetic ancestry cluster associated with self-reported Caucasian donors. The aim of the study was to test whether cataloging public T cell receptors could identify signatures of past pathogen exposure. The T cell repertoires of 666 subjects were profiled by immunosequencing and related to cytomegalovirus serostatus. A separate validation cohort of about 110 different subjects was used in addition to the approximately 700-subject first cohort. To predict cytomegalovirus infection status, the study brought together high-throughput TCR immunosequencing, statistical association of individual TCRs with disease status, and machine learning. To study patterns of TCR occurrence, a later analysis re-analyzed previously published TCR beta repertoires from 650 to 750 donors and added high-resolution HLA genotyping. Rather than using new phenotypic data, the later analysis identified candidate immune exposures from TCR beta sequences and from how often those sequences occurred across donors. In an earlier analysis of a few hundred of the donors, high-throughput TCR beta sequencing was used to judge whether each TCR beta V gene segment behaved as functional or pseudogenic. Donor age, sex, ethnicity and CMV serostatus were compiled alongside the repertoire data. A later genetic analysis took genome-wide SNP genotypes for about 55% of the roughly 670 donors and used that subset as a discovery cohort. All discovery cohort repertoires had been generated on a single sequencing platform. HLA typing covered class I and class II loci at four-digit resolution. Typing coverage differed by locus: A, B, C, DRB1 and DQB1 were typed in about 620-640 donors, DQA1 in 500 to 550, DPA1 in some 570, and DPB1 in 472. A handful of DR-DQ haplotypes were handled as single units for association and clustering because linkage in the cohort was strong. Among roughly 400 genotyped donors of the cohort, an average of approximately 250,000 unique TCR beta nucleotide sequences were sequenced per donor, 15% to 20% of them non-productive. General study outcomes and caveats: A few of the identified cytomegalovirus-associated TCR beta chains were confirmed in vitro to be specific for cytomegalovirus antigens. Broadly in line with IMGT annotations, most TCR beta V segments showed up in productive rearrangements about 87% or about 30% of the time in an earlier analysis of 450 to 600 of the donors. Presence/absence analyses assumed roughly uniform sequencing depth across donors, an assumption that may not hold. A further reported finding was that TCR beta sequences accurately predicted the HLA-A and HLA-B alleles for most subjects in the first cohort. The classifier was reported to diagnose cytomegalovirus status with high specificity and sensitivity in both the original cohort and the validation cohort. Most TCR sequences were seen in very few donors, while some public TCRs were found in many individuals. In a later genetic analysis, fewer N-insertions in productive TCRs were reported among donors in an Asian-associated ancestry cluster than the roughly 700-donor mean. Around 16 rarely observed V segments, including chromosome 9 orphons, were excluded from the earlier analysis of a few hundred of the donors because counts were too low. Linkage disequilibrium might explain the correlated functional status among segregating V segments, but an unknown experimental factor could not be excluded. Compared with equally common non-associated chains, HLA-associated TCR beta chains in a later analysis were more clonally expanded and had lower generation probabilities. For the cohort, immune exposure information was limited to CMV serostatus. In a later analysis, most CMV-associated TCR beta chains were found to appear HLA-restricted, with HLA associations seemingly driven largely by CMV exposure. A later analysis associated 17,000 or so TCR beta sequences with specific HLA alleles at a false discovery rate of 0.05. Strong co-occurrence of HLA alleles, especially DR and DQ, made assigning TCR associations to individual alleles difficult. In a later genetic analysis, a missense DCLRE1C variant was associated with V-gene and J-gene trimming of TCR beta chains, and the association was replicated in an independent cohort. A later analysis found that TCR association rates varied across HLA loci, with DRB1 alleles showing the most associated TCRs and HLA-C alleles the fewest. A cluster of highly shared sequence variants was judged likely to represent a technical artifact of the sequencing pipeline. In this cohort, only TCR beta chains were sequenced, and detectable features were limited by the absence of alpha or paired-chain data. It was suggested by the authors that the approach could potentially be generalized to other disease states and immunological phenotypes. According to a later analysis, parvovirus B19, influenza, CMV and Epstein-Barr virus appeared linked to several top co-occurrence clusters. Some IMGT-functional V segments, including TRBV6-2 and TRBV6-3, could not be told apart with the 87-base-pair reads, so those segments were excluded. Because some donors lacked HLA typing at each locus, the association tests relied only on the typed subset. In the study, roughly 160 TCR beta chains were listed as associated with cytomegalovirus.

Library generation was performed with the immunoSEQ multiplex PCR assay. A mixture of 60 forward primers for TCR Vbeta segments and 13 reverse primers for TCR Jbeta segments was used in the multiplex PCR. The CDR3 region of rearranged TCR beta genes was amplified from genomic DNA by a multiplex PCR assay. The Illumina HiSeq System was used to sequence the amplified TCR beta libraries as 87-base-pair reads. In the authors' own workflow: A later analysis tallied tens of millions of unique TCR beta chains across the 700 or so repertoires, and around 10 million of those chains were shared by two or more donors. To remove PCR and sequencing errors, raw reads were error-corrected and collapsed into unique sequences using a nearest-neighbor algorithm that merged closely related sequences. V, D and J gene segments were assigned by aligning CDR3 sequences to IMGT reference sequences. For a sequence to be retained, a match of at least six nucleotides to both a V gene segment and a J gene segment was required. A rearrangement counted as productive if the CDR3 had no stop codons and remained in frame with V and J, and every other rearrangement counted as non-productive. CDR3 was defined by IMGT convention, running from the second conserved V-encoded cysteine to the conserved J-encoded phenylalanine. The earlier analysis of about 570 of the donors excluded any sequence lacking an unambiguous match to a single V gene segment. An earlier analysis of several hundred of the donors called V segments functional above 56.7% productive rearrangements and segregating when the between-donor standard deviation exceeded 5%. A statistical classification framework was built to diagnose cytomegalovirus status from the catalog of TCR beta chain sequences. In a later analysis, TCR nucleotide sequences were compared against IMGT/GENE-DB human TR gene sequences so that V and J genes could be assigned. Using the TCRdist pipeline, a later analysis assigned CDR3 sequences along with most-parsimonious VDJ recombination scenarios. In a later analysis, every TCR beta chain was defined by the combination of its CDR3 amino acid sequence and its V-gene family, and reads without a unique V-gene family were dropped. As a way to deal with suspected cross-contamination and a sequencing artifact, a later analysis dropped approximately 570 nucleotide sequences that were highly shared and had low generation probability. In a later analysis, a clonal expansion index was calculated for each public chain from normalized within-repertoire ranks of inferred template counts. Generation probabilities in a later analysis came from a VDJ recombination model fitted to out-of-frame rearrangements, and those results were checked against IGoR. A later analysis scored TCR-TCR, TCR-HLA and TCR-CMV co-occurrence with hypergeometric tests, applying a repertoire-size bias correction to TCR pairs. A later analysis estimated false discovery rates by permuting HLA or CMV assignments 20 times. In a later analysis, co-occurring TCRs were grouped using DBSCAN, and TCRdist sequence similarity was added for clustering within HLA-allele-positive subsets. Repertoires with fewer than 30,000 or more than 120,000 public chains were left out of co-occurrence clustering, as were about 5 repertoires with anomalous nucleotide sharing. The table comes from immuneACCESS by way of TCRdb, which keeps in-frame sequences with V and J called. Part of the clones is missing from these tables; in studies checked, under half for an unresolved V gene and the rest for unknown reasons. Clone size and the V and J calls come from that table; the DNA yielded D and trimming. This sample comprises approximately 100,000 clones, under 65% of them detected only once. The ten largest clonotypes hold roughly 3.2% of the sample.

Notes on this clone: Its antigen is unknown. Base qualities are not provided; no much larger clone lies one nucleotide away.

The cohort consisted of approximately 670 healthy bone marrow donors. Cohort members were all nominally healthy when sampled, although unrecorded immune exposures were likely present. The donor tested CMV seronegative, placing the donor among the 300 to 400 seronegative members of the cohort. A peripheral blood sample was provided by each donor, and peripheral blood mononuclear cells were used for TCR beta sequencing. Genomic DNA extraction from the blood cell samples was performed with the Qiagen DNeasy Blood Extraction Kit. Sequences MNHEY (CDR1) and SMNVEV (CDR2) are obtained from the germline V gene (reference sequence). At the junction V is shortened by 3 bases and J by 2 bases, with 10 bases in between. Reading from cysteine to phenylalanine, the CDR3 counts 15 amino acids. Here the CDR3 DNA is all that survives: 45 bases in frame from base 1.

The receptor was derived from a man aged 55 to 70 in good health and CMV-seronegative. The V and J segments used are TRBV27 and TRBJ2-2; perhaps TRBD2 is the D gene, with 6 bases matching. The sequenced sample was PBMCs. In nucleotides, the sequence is TGTGCCAGCAGTTTTCAGCGGGTTAACACCGGGGAGCTGTTTTTT. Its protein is CASSFQRVNTGELFF.